The present T cell receptor beta chain was sequenced within a study of blood T cell repertoires in COVID-19 (dated by TCRdb to between 2020 and 2021). For the study in its entirety: Samples covering the acute and convalescent phases of COVID-19 were provided by collaborators in the United States, Italy and Spain. The prospective study material was composed of cDNA or gDNA derived from T cells, B-cell-depleted T cells, or PBMCs. The dataset comprised deeply sampled blood TCRbeta repertoires from subjects exposed to, actively infected with, or recovered from COVID-19. The repertoires were made available in a free public database intended to serve as a resource for research on the immune response to SARS-CoV-2. Samples came from the ongoing ImmuneRACE study (first 160 participants) plus 1,254 subjects from 6 global collaborators. A de-identified subject ID, COVID-19 status, age in years and sex were almost always included in the sample metadata. Where HLA class I and class II types were available, the types were taken from metadata supplied by the sample provider, not from assay-based typing. The research as a whole found: The quantity of clinical and demographic metadata differed by source and by participant and was supplied without curation.

Samples from volunteer blood donors who had recovered from COVID-19 were contributed by a second Seattle source. Collaborating institutions collected whole blood in K2EDTA tubes following their own protocols. Collaborator samples were shipped for TCRbeta analysis as frozen whole blood, isolated PBMCs, or DNA extracted from either sample type. TCRbeta CDR3 regions were amplified from genomic DNA by means of the immunoSEQ Assay, a bias-controlled multiplex PCR. The study's processing was this. The number of nucleated cells in each sample was estimated by amplification of reference gene primers within the assay. To quantify the absolute abundance of each unique TCRbeta CDR3 rearrangement, sequence reads were collapsed and filtered. For each sample, productive Simpson clonality was calculated by taking the square root of Simpson's diversity index across productive rearrangements. The source is immuneACCESS, and TCRdb retained only in-frame sequences with V and J called. Part of the clones is not carried over; for the studies checked, unresolved V genes explain less than half of this, and the remainder is unexplained. V and J calls and clone size are copied from that table; D and trimming were computed from the DNA. This sample has 250,000 to 350,000 clones in its table, and approximately 88% of those were observed once. The ten top clones hold 5% to 7.5% of the sample.

With respect to this clone: The target of this receptor is not known. Base qualities are not recorded, but no much larger clone differs from it by a single base.

From the germline V gene, CDR1 is KGHSH and CDR2 is LQKENI. Reading from cysteine to phenylalanine, the CDR3 counts 17 amino acids. Only the CDR3 DNA stays, 51 bases, in frame from base 1. Trimming costs V 0 bases and J 1 base, and their ends lie 13 bases apart. The chain joins TRBV18 to TRBJ2-4; the D gene is unclear. The material sequenced was peripheral blood. The clonotype originates from a young man who had recovered from COVID-19. The CDR3 sequence is CASSPPGGGQAKNIQYF. The DNA sequence is given as TGTGCCAGCTCACCACCGGGTGGCGGCCAGGCCAAAAACATTCAGTACTTC.